This TCR beta chain was identified in a study of T cell clonotyping in hematopoietic cell transplantation. CDR1 is MDHEN and CDR2 is SYDVKM in the germline V gene. The CDR3 consists of 14 residues. V lost 1 base, J lost 8 bases, and 4 bases stayed unmatched. Time point in this sample: recipient sample about 28 days before transplant, after cytoreduction. Data came from immunoSEQ multiplex PCR; TCRdb stores just in-frame clones and leaves some out. The sample shows over 45,000 clones, 80% to 90% of them seen only once. Specimen: peripheral blood mononuclear cells, collected before stem cell transplant. The V call is TRBV28, the J call TRBJ2-1, with TRBD2 matching over 8 bases. The clonotype originates from a man in his 60s with biphenotypic leukemia. Some clones in this sample may be carry-over from other donors' samples. For the CDR3, the DNA is TGTGCCAGCAGTTTATTGGTTAGCGGGGATGAGCAGTTCTTC. Translating it yields CASSLLVSGDEQFF.